The 18 T cell receptor beta chains below were found in one sample sequenced in a study of OX40 agonist ivuxolimab in advanced cancers. The data were produced by immunoSEQ multiplex PCR, yet TCRdb's version contains in-frame clones alone and is incomplete. Here the sample spans 75,000 to 95,000 clones, 92% being singletons. The sample consisted of CD4+ or CD8+ T cells sorted from blood, taken in a trial of the OX40 agonist ivuxolimab. These receptors came from an adult with an advanced solid tumor such as melanoma, head and neck, liver or kidney cancer.

The chain recombines TRBV10-3 with TRBJ2-7; D gene uncertain. Trimming shortened V by 9 bases and J by 6 bases, and 24 bases separated the two germline ends. The CDR3 loop spans 15 amino acids. Germline lookup yields CDR1 ENHRY and CDR2 SYGVKD. The CDR3 protein is CAISPGAPGESEQYF. CDR3 nucleotide sequence: TGTGCCATTTCCCCCGGTGCCCCTGGAGAGTCCGAGCAGTACTTC.

The table lists this clone with a count of one. The chain employs TRBV6-1 and TRBJ2-1; D is uncertain. The V end was cut by 0 bases, the J end by 0 bases, with 6 bases between. There are 15 residues in the CDR3. CDR1 and CDR2 from the germline V gene are MNHNS and SASEGT. CDR3 sequence reads: CASSEARSSYNEQFF. The CDR3 nucleotides are TGTGCCAGCAGTGAAGCGCGCAGCTCCTACAATGAGCAGTTCTTC.

The rearrangement links TRBV6-1 to TRBJ1-2, with D hard to call. V dropped 0 bases and J dropped 4 bases, with 12 bases sitting between them. This CDR3 is built from 15 residues. Germline V gene lookup returns CDR1 MNHNS and CDR2 SASEGT. The CDR3 region is CASSEALASTYGYTF. The CDR3 DNA reads as TGTGCCAGCAGTGAAGCTCTGGCCTCCACCTATGGCTACACCTTC.

This chain connects TRBV27 to TRBJ1-2, with D tentatively TRBD1 (6 bases). V was shortened by 2 bases and J by 7 bases, with 11 bases between the two germline ends. The CDR3 extends over 13 amino acids. Germline CDR1 and CDR2: MNHEY and SMNVEV (reference sequence). The CDR3 sequence: CASSLQGLGGYTF. The CDR3, as DNA: TGTGCCAGCAGTTTACAGGGGCTTGGTGGCTACACCTTC.

This clone was observed once. The chain employs TRBV19 and TRBJ1-1; no definite D call. The CDR3 loop spans 13 amino acids. Per the germline V gene, CDR1 is LNHDA and CDR2 is SQIVND (reference sequence). Trimming shortened V by 3 bases and J by 1 base, and 6 bases separated the two germline ends. CDR3 sequence: CASSMVRNTEAFF. The CDR3 DNA reads TGTGCCAGTAGTATGGTTAGGAACACTGAAGCTTTCTTT.

The chain has TRBV6-5 and TRBJ2-7; tentatively, D is TRBD1 or TRBD2 (5 bases each). Germline assignment: CDR1 MNHEY and CDR2 SVGAGI. This CDR3 region has 15 residues. Trimming cost V 5 bases and J 2 bases, with 16 bases left between them. CDR3 residues: CASSTLPGPAYEQYF. The CDR3 nucleotides are TGTGCCAGCAGTACGTTACCGGGACCAGCCTACGAGCAGTACTTC.

The rearrangement joins TRBV4-3 to TRBJ1-5; D is unresolved. The germline V and J ends were trimmed by 1 base and 5 bases, with 9 bases remaining between them. Germline V lookup: CDR1 LGHNA, CDR2 YSLEER. The length of the CDR3 is 14 residues. The CDR3 DNA sequence: TGCGCCAGCAGCCAAGTAGCGTCAGATCAGCCCCAGCATTTT. This codes for CASSQVASDQPQHF.

This sequence joins TRBV19 and TRBJ2-2; 7 bases are shared with TRBD2. The V gene's germline CDR1 is LNHDA and CDR2 SQIVND (reference sequence). Trimming removed 5 bases from V and 2 bases from J; junction bases left unmatched: 8. This CDR3 spans 16 amino acids. CDR3 sequence reads: CASSVEGLPNTGELFF. DNA of the CDR3: TGTGCCAGTAGTGTCGAGGGACTACCCAACACCGGGGAGCTGTTTTTT.

This chain joins TRBV5-4 and TRBJ1-4; 8 nucleotides agree with TRBD1. V shed 4 bases and J 3 bases; nucleotides not matched to a gene: 5. There are 15 residues in the CDR3. Germline loops: CDR1 SGHNT, CDR2 YYREEE (reference sequence). CDR3 sequence: CASSPQGEPNEKLFF. Written as DNA, the CDR3 is TGTGCCAGCAGCCCACAGGGGGAGCCTAATGAAAAACTGTTTTTT.

This chain joins TRBV5-6 and TRBJ2-1; no clear D gene. This CDR3 spans 18 amino acids. CDR1 is SGHDT and CDR2 is YYEEEE in the germline V gene. Trimming cost V 0 bases and J 0 bases, with 16 bases left between them. CDR3 sequence: CASSLVGVWVSSYNEQFF. The CDR3 DNA is TGTGCCAGCAGCTTGGTCGGTGTGTGGGTTAGCTCCTACAATGAGCAGTTCTTC. The whole variable domain, filled in from reference TRBV5-6 and TRBJ2-1, reads DAGVTQSPTHLIKTRGQQVTLRCSPKSGHDTVSWYQQALGQGPQFIFQYYEEEERQRGNFPDRFSGHQFPNYSSELNVNALLLGDSALYLCASSLVGVWVSSYNEQFFGPGTRLTVL.

The chain uses TRBV6-5 and TRBJ2-1; weak D call: TRBD1 (6 bases). Germline CDR1 is MNHEY and CDR2 is SVGAGI. The CDR3 extends over 14 amino acids. V lost 4 bases to trimming and J lost 9 bases, with 16 bases between them. CDR3 amino acids: CASSSSRGGSEQFF. The CDR3, as DNA: TGTGCCAGCAGTTCTAGCAGAGGGGGTTCTGAGCAGTTCTTC.

The rearrangement joins TRBV4-2 to TRBJ2-1; D not certain. Germline V gives CDR1 LGHNA, CDR2 YNFKEQ. This CDR3 has 16 residues. V shed 0 bases and J shed 5 bases, with 14 bases lying between them. The CDR3: CASSQDRGQNNNEQFF. Here the CDR3 DNA reads TGTGCCAGCAGCCAAGATCGCGGCCAGAACAACAATGAGCAGTTCTTC.

The chain has TRBV10-3 and TRBJ2-6; D remains ambiguous. V lost 8 bases and J 0 bases, leaving 8 bases between the germline ends. The CDR3 spans 14 residues. Per germline, CDR1 ENHRY and CDR2 SYGVKD. The CDR3 here is CAIARDSGANVLTF. CDR3 bases: TGTGCCATCGCAAGGGACTCTGGGGCCAACGTCCTGACTTTC.

The rearrangement joins TRBV19 to TRBJ2-3, with TRBD2 as a possible D gene (5 bases). The germline V and J ends were trimmed by 1 base and 4 bases, with 15 bases remaining between them. The germline V gene encodes CDR1 LNHDA and CDR2 SQIVND (reference sequence). This CDR3 spans 16 amino acids. The CDR3, as DNA: TGTGCCAGTAGTATAGCTAGCCCCGGAGTGGCAGATACGCAGTATTTT. It translates to CASSIASPGVADTQYF. Drawing the rest from reference TRBV19 and TRBJ2-3, the complete variable domain is DGGITQSPKYLFRKEGQNVTLSCEQNLNHDAMYWYRQDPGQGLRLIYYSQIVNDFQKGDIAEGYSVSREKKESFPLTVTSAQKNPTAFYLCASSIASPGVADTQYFGPGTRLTVL.

The rearrangement uses TRBV7-2 and TRBJ2-3, with TRBD2 matching over 15 bases. The V gene's germline CDR1 is SGHTA and CDR2 FQGNSA. The junction had 7 bases not matched to a gene; V was cut back by 4 bases and J by 5 bases. The CDR3 length is 17 residues. CDR3 loop: CASSSGLAGGPGDTQYF. The CDR3 region has the DNA TGTGCCAGCAGCTCCGGACTAGCGGGAGGGCCGGGAGATACGCAGTATTTT.

This clone has just a few counts. The J gene is TRBJ1-2, the V gene TRBV29-1, with D maybe TRBD1 (5 bases). Trimming took 6 bases from V and 3 from J, leaving 20 bases between them. Germline V gene sequence: CDR1 SQVTM, CDR2 ANQGSEA. The CDR3 loop spans 15 amino acids. As DNA, the CDR3 is TGCAGCGTATGGGGAAATATCACAGGCGACTATGGCTACACCTTC. It encodes CSVWGNITGDYGYTF.

This chain uses TRBV27 with TRBJ1-4, with a weak D call TRBD1 (6 bases). V lost 4 bases and J lost 4, with 16 bases in between. Germline V gene data show CDR1 as MNHEY and CDR2 as SMNVEV (reference sequence). This CDR3 is built from 16 residues. CDR3 bases: TGTGCCAGCAGTTCGGGCAGGGGCAGGGGTAATGAAAAACTGTTTTTT. It is translated as CASSSGRGRGNEKLFF. The whole variable domain, remainder taken from reference TRBV27 and TRBJ1-4, is EAQVTQNPRYLITVTGKKLTVTCSQNMNHEYMSWYRQDPGLGLRQIYYSMNVEVTDKGDVPEGYKVSRKEKRNFPLILESPSPNQTSLYFCASSSGRGRGNEKLFFGSGTQLSVL.

This clone showed up just a few times. This chain connects TRBV5-5 to TRBJ2-2; 8 nucleotides line up with TRBD1. Trimming at V came to 3 bases and at J to 7 bases, leaving 5 bases not matched to a gene. Germline V gene sequence: CDR1 SGHKS, CDR2 YYEKEE (reference sequence). This CDR3 spans 14 amino acids. CDR3 sequence (DNA): TGTGCCAGCAGCTGGGAACAGGGGGTCGGGGAGCTGTTTTTT. Its protein is CASSWEQGVGELFF.